This T cell receptor beta chain was profiled in a study of blood T cell repertoires in COVID-19. Study as a whole: The cDNA or gDNA used as material had been derived from T cells, B-cell-depleted T cells, or PBMCs.

Clones were read by immunoSEQ multiplex PCR, and TCRdb kept only the in-frame ones, dropping some. The data contain about 430,000 clones, about 87% of them singletons. Seattle patient enrollment occurred during active infection, with longitudinal follow-up thereafter. CDR3 length: 15 residues. Trimming removed 3 bases at V and 2 bases at J, with 12 bases between. Germline V CDR1 and CDR2: SGHNT, YENEEA. The sequence derives from a man aged 18 to 29 with COVID-19, enrolled during active disease. J is TRBJ2-3 and V is TRBV11-3; a weak D match, TRBD2 (5 bases). The specimen sequenced was peripheral blood. The CDR3 loop reads CASSLVPGNTDTQYF. As DNA, the CDR3 is TGTGCCAGCAGCTTGGTTCCCGGGAACACAGATACGCAGTATTTT.